What follows describes a single T cell receptor (beta chain). Its antigen is undetermined. The data are from a study of response to subunit inactivated influenza vaccine. Study-level points and caveats: Authors suggested few new T cells are recruited by each seasonal influenza vaccination.

TCRdb passed the RT-PCR reads through MiXCR, listing each CDR3 protein once. Here the sample spans almost 600,000 distinct CDR3 sequences, 12% to 15% being singletons. The specimen was PBMCs from blood, collected 11 to 12 days after vaccination. The sequence was collected from a man aged 50 to 59 who received an inactivated influenza vaccine.

This CDR3 reads CASRDRAYYEQYF. The CDR3 coding sequence is TGTGCCAGCAGGGACAGGGCGTACTACGAGCAGTACTTC. The V call is TRBV2, the J call TRBJ2-7; TRBD1 matches 8 bases. The CDR3 has 13 residues. Trimming cost V 6 bases and J 3 bases; bases outside gene matches: 4. Germline loops: CDR1 SNHLY, CDR2 FYNNEI.